The TCR beta chain under discussion was sequenced for a study of neurological immune-mediated disorders. Study overall: Relapsing-remitting disease affected approximately 31, and secondary progressive 3, of approximately 34 multiple sclerosis patients.

The germline V gene encodes CDR1 MNHEY and CDR2 SMNVEV (reference sequence). Unmatched junction bases numbered 4, after V lost 5 bases and J lost 6 bases. The CDR3 consists of 14 residues. The unsorted libraries were prepared from 2 million PBMCs (stored at -80 C). This clonotype was picked up many times. Each CDR3 protein gets one entry after TCRdb re-called the 5' RACE reads with MiXCR. Counted here are roughly 76,000 distinct CDR3 sequences, 2.5% to 4% occurring once; the ten biggest clones make up more than 4%. The sequence was collected from a woman aged 45-65 years with multiple sclerosis. V and J are TRBV27 and TRBJ1-6, with 7 bases aligning to TRBD1. The material sequenced was PBMCs. The CDR3 protein is CASSPRDSNSPLHF. The CDR3 coding sequence is TGTGCCAGCAGTCCTAGGGACAGTAATTCACCCCTCCACTTT.